These T cell receptor beta chains were read from a single sample in a study of blood T cell repertoires in COVID-19. The method was immunoSEQ multiplex PCR; TCRdb's version includes in-frame clones alone and lacks a portion of them. The profile shows around 100,000 clones, roughly 85% of them singletons. Material: peripheral blood. These receptors all stem from a woman in her sixties with COVID-19, enrolled during active disease. CDR3s include the opening cysteine and the closing phenylalanine or tryptophan. Each record gives: D gene, CDR3 length, V gene, clone size, J gene, CDR3 protein, CDR3 DNA. D genes are given only for firm matches. Clone sizes are given selectively: once, few, many, or a class where the clone is expanded.

D gene: TRBD1
CDR3 length: 15
V gene: TRBV11-1
clone size: once
J gene: TRBJ1-3
CDR3 protein: CASSHGTATGNTIYF
CDR3 DNA: TGTGCCAGCAGCCACGGGACAGCCACTGGAAACACCATATATTTT

D gene: NA
CDR3 length: 13
V gene: TRBV27
clone size: NA
J gene: TRBJ2-5
CDR3 protein: CASSFEPQETQYF
CDR3 DNA: TGTGCCAGCAGTTTTGAGCCCCAAGAGACCCAGTACTTC

D gene: NA
CDR3 length: 14
V gene: TRBV7-8
clone size: NA
J gene: TRBJ2-1
CDR3 protein: CASTHGESYNEQFF
CDR3 DNA: TGTGCCAGCACCCACGGGGAATCCTACAATGAGCAGTTCTTC

D gene: NA
CDR3 length: 14
V gene: TRBV4-3
clone size: NA
J gene: TRBJ1-2
CDR3 protein: CASSQVSGHYGYTF
CDR3 DNA: TGCGCCAGCAGCCAAGTATCGGGACATTATGGCTACACCTTC

D gene: NA
CDR3 length: 14
V gene: TRBV6-2/TRBV6-3
clone size: NA
J gene: TRBJ2-1
CDR3 protein: CASSYSTRSAEQFF
CDR3 DNA: TGTGCCAGCAGTTACTCCACTAGGTCGGCTGAGCAGTTCTTC

D gene: TRBD1
CDR3 length: 15
V gene: TRBV27
clone size: NA
J gene: TRBJ2-3
CDR3 protein: CASSPDRVSADTQYF
CDR3 DNA: TGTGCCAGCAGTCCCGACAGGGTATCTGCAGATACGCAGTATTTT

D gene: NA
CDR3 length: 13
V gene: TRBV11-2
clone size: once
J gene: TRBJ1-2
CDR3 protein: CASSAGRSYGYTF
CDR3 DNA: TGTGCCAGCAGCGCGGGACGGAGCTATGGCTACACCTTC

D gene: TRBD2
CDR3 length: 16
V gene: TRBV4-2
clone size: NA
J gene: TRBJ2-2
CDR3 protein: CASSPLAGANTGELFF
CDR3 DNA: TGTGCCAGCAGCCCACTGGCGGGGGCGAACACCGGGGAGCTGTTTTTT

D gene: NA
CDR3 length: 14
V gene: TRBV7-7
clone size: NA
J gene: TRBJ2-3
CDR3 protein: CASSPSRVPDTQYF
CDR3 DNA: TGTGCTAGCAGCCCAAGTCGGGTCCCAGATACGCAGTATTTT

D gene: NA
CDR3 length: 17
V gene: TRBV5-1
clone size: NA
J gene: TRBJ2-3
CDR3 protein: CASSLRVQALSTDTQYF
CDR3 DNA: TGCGCCAGCAGCTTGAGGGTACAGGCACTCTCCACAGATACGCAGTATTTT

D gene: NA
CDR3 length: 16
V gene: TRBV11-2
clone size: once
J gene: TRBJ2-3
CDR3 protein: CASSSLQGSSTDTQYF
CDR3 DNA: TGTGCCAGCAGCTCCCTCCAGGGTAGCAGCACAGATACGCAGTATTTT

D gene: TRBD2
CDR3 length: 15
V gene: TRBV4-3
clone size: once
J gene: TRBJ2-7
CDR3 protein: CASSPVAGESYEQYF
CDR3 DNA: TGCGCCAGCAGCCCCGTAGCGGGGGAATCCTACGAGCAGTACTTC

D gene: NA
CDR3 length: 16
V gene: TRBV2
clone size: NA
J gene: TRBJ1-5
CDR3 protein: CASSPDQDTSNQPQHF
CDR3 DNA: TGTGCCAGCAGTCCAGACCAAGACACAAGCAATCAGCCCCAGCATTTT

D gene: TRBD2
CDR3 length: 16
V gene: TRBV5-1
clone size: NA
J gene: TRBJ2-5
CDR3 protein: CASSLGLAGPKETQYF
CDR3 DNA: TGCGCCAGCAGCTTAGGACTAGCGGGGCCGAAAGAGACCCAGTACTTC

D gene: NA
CDR3 length: 14
V gene: TRBV19
clone size: NA
J gene: TRBJ1-4
CDR3 protein: CASSMGRGNEKLFF
CDR3 DNA: TGTGCCAGTAGTATGGGAAGGGGGAATGAAAAACTGTTTTTT

D gene: TRBD2
CDR3 length: 16
V gene: TRBV19
clone size: NA
J gene: TRBJ2-5
CDR3 protein: CASSIDHSSGGETQYF
CDR3 DNA: TGTGCCAGTAGTATAGATCATAGTAGCGGGGGTGAGACCCAGTACTTC

D gene: TRBD2
CDR3 length: 15
V gene: TRBV4-1
clone size: once
J gene: TRBJ2-5
CDR3 protein: CASSQVGLAKETQYF
CDR3 DNA: TGCGCCAGCAGCCAAGTAGGACTAGCGAAAGAGACCCAGTACTTC

D gene: NA
CDR3 length: 14
V gene: TRBV25-1
clone size: NA
J gene: TRBJ1-6
CDR3 protein: CASSQVGYNSPLHF
CDR3 DNA: TGTGCCAGCAGCCAGGTCGGCTATAATTCACCCCTCCACTTT

D gene: NA
CDR3 length: 15
V gene: TRBV6-4
clone size: NA
J gene: TRBJ2-2
CDR3 protein: CASSPEGGNTGELFF
CDR3 DNA: TGTGCCAGCAGTCCCGAAGGGGGGAACACCGGGGAGCTGTTTTTT

D gene: TRBD1
CDR3 length: 16
V gene: TRBV7-2
clone size: few
J gene: TRBJ1-5
CDR3 protein: CASSLTTGSSNQPQHF
CDR3 DNA: TGTGCCAGCAGCCTAACGACAGGGTCTAGCAATCAGCCCCAGCATTTT

D gene: NA
CDR3 length: 14
V gene: TRBV19
clone size: NA
J gene: TRBJ1-1
CDR3 protein: CASSPRGADTEAFF
CDR3 DNA: TGTGCCAGTAGCCCCCGGGGGGCGGACACTGAAGCTTTCTTT

D gene: TRBD1
CDR3 length: 13
V gene: TRBV30
clone size: NA
J gene: TRBJ2-5
CDR3 protein: CAWSPTGAETQYF
CDR3 DNA: TGTGCCTGGAGCCCGACAGGGGCAGAGACCCAGTACTTC

D gene: NA
CDR3 length: 14
V gene: TRBV24-1
clone size: once
J gene: TRBJ2-7
CDR3 protein: CAPWAGTYPYEQYF
CDR3 DNA: TGTGCCCCGTGGGCCGGGACATATCCCTACGAGCAGTACTTC

D gene: NA
CDR3 length: 14
V gene: TRBV11-2
clone size: NA
J gene: TRBJ2-3
CDR3 protein: CASSRAAESGTQYF
CDR3 DNA: TGTGCCAGCAGCCGAGCGGCCGAGAGTGGTACGCAGTATTTT

D gene: NA
CDR3 length: 14
V gene: TRBV29-1
clone size: NA
J gene: TRBJ2-2
CDR3 protein: CSVVEEAYTGELFF
CDR3 DNA: TGCAGCGTTGTCGAGGAGGCCTATACCGGGGAGCTGTTTTTT

D gene: NA
CDR3 length: 14
V gene: TRBV5-1
clone size: NA
J gene: TRBJ1-6
CDR3 protein: CASGPTGFGSPLHF
CDR3 DNA: TGCGCCAGCGGTCCTACCGGGTTTGGTTCACCCCTCCACTTT

D gene: TRBD1
CDR3 length: 15
V gene: TRBV7-3
clone size: once
J gene: TRBJ1-1
CDR3 protein: CASSSSGQGNTEAFF
CDR3 DNA: TGTGCCAGCAGCTCATCCGGACAGGGGAACACTGAAGCTTTCTTT

D gene: NA
CDR3 length: 15
V gene: TRBV4-3
clone size: NA
J gene: TRBJ1-1
CDR3 protein: CASSQGGAHYTEAFF
CDR3 DNA: TGCGCCAGCAGCCAAGGGGGAGCCCATTACACTGAAGCTTTCTTT

D gene: NA
CDR3 length: 15
V gene: TRBV5-6
clone size: NA
J gene: TRBJ1-1
CDR3 protein: CASSRNRAGNTEAFF
CDR3 DNA: TGTGCCAGCAGCCGCAACAGGGCCGGGAACACTGAAGCTTTCTTT

D gene: NA
CDR3 length: 16
V gene: TRBV28
clone size: NA
J gene: TRBJ1-2
CDR3 protein: CASSSTQGTAYSGYTF
CDR3 DNA: TGTGCCAGCAGTTCAACCCAGGGGACCGCTTACTCGGGCTACACCTTC

D gene: NA
CDR3 length: 17
V gene: TRBV21-1
clone size: NA
J gene: TRBJ1-2
CDR3 protein: CASSESGPVQKLYGYTF
CDR3 DNA: TGTGCCAGCAGCGAAAGTGGCCCCGTACAGAAGCTCTATGGCTACACCTTC

D gene: NA
CDR3 length: 17
V gene: TRBV7-2
clone size: NA
J gene: TRBJ1-5
CDR3 protein: CASSLARGGEGNQPQHF
CDR3 DNA: TGTGCCAGCAGCTTAGCGAGGGGGGGCGAGGGCAATCAGCCCCAGCATTTT

D gene: NA
CDR3 length: 11
V gene: TRBV2
clone size: NA
J gene: TRBJ1-1
CDR3 protein: CAIRGDTEAFF
CDR3 DNA: TGTGCCATCCGGGGGGACACTGAAGCTTTCTTT

D gene: TRBD1
CDR3 length: 16
V gene: TRBV7-9
clone size: NA
J gene: TRBJ1-4
CDR3 protein: CASSLALGQGHEKLFF
CDR3 DNA: TGTGCCAGCAGCTTAGCCCTGGGACAGGGTCACGAAAAACTGTTTTTT

D gene: TRBD2
CDR3 length: 15
V gene: TRBV18
clone size: NA
J gene: TRBJ2-5
CDR3 protein: CASSPPSGGGETQYF
CDR3 DNA: TGTGCCAGCTCACCGCCTAGCGGGGGCGGAGAGACCCAGTACTTC

D gene: NA
CDR3 length: 14
V gene: TRBV6-5
clone size: NA
J gene: TRBJ2-2
CDR3 protein: CASSYLSRTGELFF
CDR3 DNA: TGTGCCAGCAGTTACCTCAGTCGCACCGGGGAGCTGTTTTTT

D gene: NA
CDR3 length: 16
V gene: TRBV7-9
clone size: NA
J gene: TRBJ2-2
CDR3 protein: CASSLADSRAAGELFF
CDR3 DNA: TGTGCCAGCAGCTTGGCGGACAGTCGGGCCGCCGGGGAGCTGTTTTTT

D gene: NA
CDR3 length: 14
V gene: TRBV4-1
clone size: NA
J gene: TRBJ2-1
CDR3 protein: CASSHGSSYNEQFF
CDR3 DNA: TGCGCCAGCAGCCACGGGAGCTCCTACAATGAGCAGTTCTTC

D gene: TRBD1
CDR3 length: 14
V gene: TRBV5-5
clone size: NA
J gene: TRBJ1-5
CDR3 protein: CASMGQGANQPQHF
CDR3 DNA: TGTGCCAGCATGGGACAGGGGGCAAATCAGCCCCAGCATTTT

D gene: TRBD1
CDR3 length: 17
V gene: TRBV9
clone size: NA
J gene: TRBJ1-2
CDR3 protein: CASSVGTGIGDEYGYTF
CDR3 DNA: TGTGCCAGCAGCGTTGGGACAGGGATTGGAGACGAATATGGCTACACCTTC

D gene: TRBD1
CDR3 length: 13
V gene: TRBV7-3
clone size: NA
J gene: TRBJ1-2
CDR3 protein: CASSSTGRSGYTF
CDR3 DNA: TGTGCCAGCAGCTCGACAGGGAGATCTGGCTACACCTTC

D gene: TRBD2
CDR3 length: 16
V gene: TRBV9
clone size: NA
J gene: TRBJ2-2
CDR3 protein: CASSVISGGYTGELFF
CDR3 DNA: TGTGCCAGCAGCGTTATTAGCGGGGGCTACACCGGGGAGCTGTTTTTT

D gene: NA
CDR3 length: 13
V gene: TRBV30
clone size: NA
J gene: TRBJ2-1
CDR3 protein: CAWSVDSRNEQFF
CDR3 DNA: TGTGCCTGGAGTGTTGACAGCAGGAATGAGCAGTTCTTC

D gene: NA
CDR3 length: 13
V gene: TRBV5-1
clone size: few
J gene: TRBJ2-1
CDR3 protein: CASSSYSYNEQFF
CDR3 DNA: TGCGCCAGCAGCTCTTACTCCTACAATGAGCAGTTCTTC

D gene: NA
CDR3 length: 19
V gene: TRBV4-2
clone size: few
J gene: TRBJ1-1
CDR3 protein: CASSQEDFRGGFGITEAFF
CDR3 DNA: TGTGCCAGCAGCCAAGAGGACTTCCGGGGGGGGTTTGGGATAACTGAAGCTTTCTTT

D gene: NA
CDR3 length: 15
V gene: TRBV9
clone size: NA
J gene: TRBJ1-1
CDR3 protein: CASSEKEDRENEAFF
CDR3 DNA: TGTGCCAGCAGCGAGAAAGAGGACAGAGAAAATGAAGCTTTCTTT

D gene: TRBD1
CDR3 length: 14
V gene: TRBV5-1
clone size: NA
J gene: TRBJ2-7
CDR3 protein: CASSLLATGKEQYF
CDR3 DNA: TGCGCCAGCAGCTTGCTTGCGACAGGGAAAGAGCAGTACTTC

D gene: NA
CDR3 length: 14
V gene: TRBV2
clone size: NA
J gene: TRBJ1-4
CDR3 protein: CASRGDRFNEKLFF
CDR3 DNA: TGTGCCAGCAGGGGTGACAGGTTTAATGAAAAACTGTTTTTT

D gene: NA
CDR3 length: 14
V gene: TRBV7-2
clone size: NA
J gene: TRBJ2-7
CDR3 protein: CASSLFGDSYEQYF
CDR3 DNA: TGTGCCAGCAGCTTATTCGGTGACTCCTACGAGCAGTACTTC